The source of this TCR beta chain is a study of vaccination and CD4 T cells after COVID-19. Noted time point: late sampling 161 to 241 days after vaccination in a few convalescent patients. Regarding treatment: approximately nine-day PBMC culture with coronavirus spike peptide pools or control peptides (ViraFEST assay). The CDR3 contains 16 residues. The V and J ends lost 2 bases and 0 bases, in that order; junction bases with no gene match: 5. Germline V lookup: CDR1 DFQATT, CDR2 SNEGSKA (reference sequence). Cultured CD4+ T-cell DNA underwent Oncomine TCR Beta short-read sequencing. TCRdb reprocessed the PCR reads with MiXCR, giving one entry per CDR3 protein. The sample lists about 21,000 distinct CDR3 sequences; roughly 46% were seen once. In this sample, this clonotype turned up a few times. The antigen is undetermined.

The sample consisted of CD4+ T cells from blood, cultured in vitro, taken about 7 months after SARS-CoV-2 vaccination. The J gene is TRBJ2-2, the V gene TRBV20-1; 8 bases agree with TRBD1. The origin of this receptor is a human donor who had recovered from COVID-19. CDR3 amino acids: CSARLLGQANTGELFF. As DNA, the CDR3 is TGCAGTGCTAGACTACTGGGACAGGCGAACACCGGGGAGCTGTTTTTT.